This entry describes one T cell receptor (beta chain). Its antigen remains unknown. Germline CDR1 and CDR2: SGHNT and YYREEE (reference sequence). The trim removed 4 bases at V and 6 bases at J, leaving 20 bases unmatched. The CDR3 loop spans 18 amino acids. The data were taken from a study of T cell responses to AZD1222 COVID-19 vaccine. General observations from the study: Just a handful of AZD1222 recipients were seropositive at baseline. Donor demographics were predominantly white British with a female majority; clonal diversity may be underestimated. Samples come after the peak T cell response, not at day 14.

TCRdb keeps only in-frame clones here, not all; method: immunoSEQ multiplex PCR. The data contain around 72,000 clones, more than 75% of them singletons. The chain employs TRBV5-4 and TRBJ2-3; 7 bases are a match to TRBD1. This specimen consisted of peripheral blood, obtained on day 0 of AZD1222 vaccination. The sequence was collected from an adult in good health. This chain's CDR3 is CASSPQLKTGISRDTQYF. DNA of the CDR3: TGTGCCAGCAGCCCTCAATTAAAGACAGGGATTAGTCGGGATACGCAGTATTTT.